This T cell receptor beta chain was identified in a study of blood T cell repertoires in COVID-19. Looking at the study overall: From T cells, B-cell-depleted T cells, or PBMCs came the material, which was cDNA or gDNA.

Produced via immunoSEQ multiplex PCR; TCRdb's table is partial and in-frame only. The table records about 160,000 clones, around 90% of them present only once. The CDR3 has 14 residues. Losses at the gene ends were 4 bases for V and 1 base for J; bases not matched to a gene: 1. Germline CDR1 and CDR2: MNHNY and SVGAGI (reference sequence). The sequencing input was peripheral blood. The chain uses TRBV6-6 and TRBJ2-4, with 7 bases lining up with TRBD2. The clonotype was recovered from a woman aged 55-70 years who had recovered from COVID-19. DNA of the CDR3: TGTGCCAGCAGTTTCGGGGGGGCCAAAAACATTCAGTACTTC. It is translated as CASSFGGAKNIQYF.